This TCR beta chain was sequenced in a study of regulatory T cells in long-lasting Graves disease. The overall study: The term persistent Graves' disease signified upward of 5 years on antithyroid drugs with positive TSH receptor antibodies.

Construction of the TCR beta libraries employed iRepertoire HTBI primers in conjunction with Arm-PCR of CDR3 regions. Using its own MiXCR run on the multiplex PCR reads, TCRdb lists one record per CDR3 protein. There are about 300,000 distinct CDR3 sequences in the sample; 22% occur only once, and just over 55% lies in the top ten. V lost 8 bases to trimming and J lost 6 bases, with 38 bases between them. The CDR3 runs to 20 residues. CDR1 and CDR2 (germline): MNHEY, SVGEGT. The time point: persistent/refractory GD, antithyroid drugs over 5 years with positive TRAb. From PBMCs, RNA was extracted and then used to make the TCR library.

This sequence joins TRBV6-2 or TRBV6-3 and TRBJ2-7, with D possibly matching TRBD2 (6 bases). The material sequenced was peripheral blood mononuclear cells (PBMCs), taken when the disease was refractory, from a patient treated with antithyroid drugs. This clonotype was obtained from a female donor with Graves disease. The CDR3 spells CASGDPPDSSGGINAGEQYF. The CDR3 region has the DNA TGTGCCAGCGGGGACCCGCCGGATAGTAGCGGAGGGATTAACGCGGGCGAGCAGTACTTC.